Listed below are T cell receptor beta chains from one sample, sequenced in a study of STAT5B mutations in CD4+ large granular lymphocyte leukemia. The repertoire was sequenced with immunoSEQ multiplex PCR; TCRdb's copy has only in-frame clones and lacks some. The sample holds 32,000 or so clones, roughly 84% seen once. Material: CD4+ T cells from blood buffy coats. Receptor source: a human donor in good health. CDR3s include the opening cysteine and the closing phenylalanine or tryptophan. D genes are given only for firm matches. A row's size may be missing; if present it is once, few, many or a size class.

size | J | V | D | DNA | CDR3
- | TRBJ1-2 | TRBV6-4 | TRBD1 | TGTGCCAGCAGTGCCACAGACAGGGGGATTACCTATGGCTACACCTTC | CASSATDRGITYGYTF
- | TRBJ2-1 | TRBV5-1 | - | TGCGCCAGCAGCTCCGGGGGGCCTGGAGAGCAGTTCTTC | CASSSGGPGEQFF
- | TRBJ2-5 | TRBV4-3 | - | TGCGCCAGCAGTTCATCCGGCGGGGAGACTCAAGAGACCCAGTACTTC | CASSSSGGETQETQYF
few | TRBJ1-1 | TRBV20-1 | TRBD1 | TGCAGTGCTAGAGTCAGGGGGGAAGCTTTCTTT | CSARVRGEAFF
few | TRBJ1-1 | TRBV7-6 | - | TGTGCCAGCAGCTTGACAGATCTGAACACTGAAGCTTTCTTT | CASSLTDLNTEAFF
- | TRBJ1-5 | TRBV5-8 | - | TGTGCCAGCAGCTTGAGGGGTGGCAATCAGCCCCAGCATTTT | CASSLRGGNQPQHF
- | TRBJ2-1 | TRBV11-2 | - | TGTGCCAGCAGCTTAACGCAGGGCCCCTACAATGAGCAGTTCTTC | CASSLTQGPYNEQFF
- | TRBJ1-5 | TRBV27 | - | TGTGCCAGCAGTTTACGTGAGGGGTATCAGCCCCAGCATTTT | CASSLREGYQPQHF
- | TRBJ2-2 | TRBV7-2 | - | TGTGCCAGCAGCTTAGGAAGGGTGGGCACCGGGGAGCTGTTTTTT | CASSLGRVGTGELFF
- | TRBJ1-3 | TRBV6-5 | - | TGTGCCAGCAGTAGTGAAGGGGGATCTGGAAACACCATATATTTT | CASSSEGGSGNTIYF
- | TRBJ2-5 | TRBV6-5 | - | TGTGCCAGCAGTTACTCGGGGGAGACCCAGTACTTC | CASSYSGETQYF
- | TRBJ2-5 | TRBV5-1 | TRBD2 | TGCGCCAGCAGCTTGTTTCCTAGCGGGGATGAGACCCAGTACTTC | CASSLFPSGDETQYF
- | TRBJ2-3 | TRBV5-6 | - | TGTGCCAGCAGCTTGGCCAACGTAAGAGATACGCAGTATTTT | CASSLANVRDTQYF
- | TRBJ2-2 | TRBV11-2 | - | TGTGCCAGCAGCTTAGATGGGTACTACTCTGAGCTGTTTTTT | CASSLDGYYSELFF
- | TRBJ2-1 | TRBV9 | - | TGTGCCAGCAGCGTAGGAGGTACGACATGGAGAACTAGGGGCAATGAGCAGTTCTTC | CASSVGGTTWRTRGNEQFF
- | TRBJ1-2 | TRBV5-1 | - | TGCGCCAGCAGGACAGCACGGGACTCTCCTAACTATGGCTACACCTTC | CASRTARDSPNYGYTF
- | TRBJ2-7 | TRBV5-4 | - | TGTGCCAGCAGCCCGGGACCGCCAGAAACCTACGAGCAGTACTTC | CASSPGPPETYEQYF
- | TRBJ1-1 | TRBV9 | - | TGTGCCAGCAGCGAGTTGGAGGGGGGGAGGACTGAAGCTTTCTTT | CASSELEGGRTEAFF
- | TRBJ2-5 | TRBV7-8 | - | TGTGCCAGCAGCTCTGAACGGGGGCGGACCCAGTACTTC | CASSSERGRTQYF
- | TRBJ2-3 | TRBV2 | TRBD2 | TGTGCCAGCGGATCGGCTAGCGGGGGAGAGTATTTT | CASGSASGGEYF
- | TRBJ2-3 | TRBV6-1 | - | TGTGCCAGCAGGGACCGGCTATTTGGAGAAGATACGCAGTATTTT | CASRDRLFGEDTQYF
- | TRBJ2-2 | TRBV5-1 | - | TGCGCCAGCAGCTGGGGACGGACCAACGGGGAGCTGTTTTTT | CASSWGRTNGELFF
- | TRBJ1-1 | TRBV27 | - | TGTGCCAGCAGTTTAGCACTCCCACCGACTGAAGCTTTCTTT | CASSLALPPTEAFF
once | TRBJ1-6 | TRBV5-4 | - | TGTGCCAGCAGCCTGGCTCCTTGGGTTGCTTCACCCCTCCACTTT | CASSLAPWVASPLHF
- | TRBJ2-7 | TRBV6-7 | - | TGTGCCAGCAAGCGTTTTATGGGCGCCCTTCCCTCATACGAGCAGTACTTC | CASKRFMGALPSYEQYF
- | TRBJ2-1 | TRBV6-5 | - | TGTGCCAGCCGAAAATCAGGGGTCCATGAGCAGTTCTTC | CASRKSGVHEQFF
- | TRBJ2-1 | TRBV7-2 | - | TGTGCCAGCAGCCCAAAACGGACGTACAATGAGCAGTTCTTC | CASSPKRTYNEQFF
- | TRBJ2-2 | TRBV6-5 | - | TGTGCCAGCAGTTACTCGCCGGACATCGCCGGGGAGCTGTTTTTT | CASSYSPDIAGELFF
- | TRBJ1-1 | TRBV18 | - | TGTGCCAGCTCACCACCTAAGGGGGTCACTGAAGCTTTCTTT | CASSPPKGVTEAFF
- | TRBJ1-5 | TRBV6-5 | - | TGTGCCAGCAGTTACAACCCAGGGTATCAGCCCCAGCATTTT | CASSYNPGYQPQHF
- | TRBJ2-3 | TRBV6-6 | TRBD2 | TGTGCCAGCAGTTACTCAGGGCGACTAGCCGCAGATACGCAGTATTTT | CASSYSGRLAADTQYF
- | TRBJ1-6 | TRBV4-3 | TRBD1 | TGCGCCAGCAGCCAAGAGAAGACAGGGTCGGGCTCACCCCTCCACTTT | CASSQEKTGSGSPLHF
- | TRBJ2-3 | TRBV9 | TRBD1 | TGTGCCAGCAGCGTATCCCTCCCGGACAGGGGGCAAGATACGCAGTATTTT | CASSVSLPDRGQDTQYF
once | TRBJ2-5 | TRBV7-2 | - | TGTGCCAGCAGCTCAACGCCTAAAGAGACCCAGTACTTC | CASSSTPKETQYF
- | TRBJ1-1 | TRBV7-2 | - | TGTGCCAGCAGCCGTGACGCTGACACTGAAGCTTTCTTT | CASSRDADTEAFF
- | TRBJ2-3 | TRBV6-5 | - | TGTGCCAGCCGGACTGGCCCCACTGCAGATACGCAGTATTTT | CASRTGPTADTQYF
- | TRBJ2-1 | TRBV7-9 | TRBD1 | TGTGCCAGCAGCTTAGGGGGCAGGGGGCCATCCGATGAGCAGTTCTTC | CASSLGGRGPSDEQFF
- | TRBJ1-3 | TRBV30 | TRBD1 | TGTGCCTGGAGTCGCAACAGGGGGCCCCATCCGAGCTCTGGAAACACCATATATTTT | CAWSRNRGPHPSSGNTIYF
- | TRBJ2-3 | TRBV19 | TRBD1 | TGTGCCAGTAGTATTATGGGACAGGGGGCAGATACGCAGTATTTT | CASSIMGQGADTQYF
- | TRBJ1-2 | TRBV6-1 | - | TGTGCCAGCAGTGAAACAAGAAATAACTATGGCTACACCTTC | CASSETRNNYGYTF
- | TRBJ2-3 | TRBV7-9 | - | TGTGCCAGCAGCTCGCGGGACACCTGGGCAGATACGCAGTATTTT | CASSSRDTWADTQYF
- | TRBJ2-6 | TRBV7-2 | - | TGTGCCAGCAGCTTATCGGGGGAGTCTGGGGCCAACGTCCTGACTTTC | CASSLSGESGANVLTF
few | TRBJ1-5 | TRBV19 | TRBD1 | TGTGCCAGTAGTACCTCGACAGGGGGTCAGCCCCAGCATTTT | CASSTSTGGQPQHF
- | TRBJ2-3 | TRBV5-6 | - | TGTGCCAGCAGCTTGGTGGGGTCGGGGAGCGGTAGCACAGATACGCAGTATTTT | CASSLVGSGSGSTDTQYF
- | TRBJ2-5 | TRBV14 | - | TGTGCCAGCAGCCAAGGGGGGCAAATCCAAGAGACCCAGTACTTC | CASSQGGQIQETQYF
- | TRBJ2-2 | TRBV7-8 | - | TGTGCCAGCAGCCGTGCGGGGGAGCTGTTTTTT | CASSRAGELFF
- | TRBJ2-5 | TRBV5-8 | TRBD2 | TGTGCCAGCAGCTCCTCGGGACTAGCGGGGGTAGAAGAGACCCAGTACTTC | CASSSSGLAGVEETQYF
- | TRBJ2-7 | TRBV19 | - | TGTGCCAGTAGTATTGGGGGTTCCTACGAGCAGTACTTC | CASSIGGSYEQYF
- | TRBJ2-1 | TRBV5-6 | - | TGTGCCAGCAGCTTGGACCTCGCGGCATACAATGAGCAGTTCTTC | CASSLDLAAYNEQFF
- | TRBJ2-6 | TRBV4-2 | - | TGTGCCAGCAGCCAAGAGCTCCTGGTGCGGGCCACCTCTGGGGCCAACGTCCTGACTTTC | CASSQELLVRATSGANVLTF
- | TRBJ2-5 | TRBV19 | - | TGTGCCAGTAGTGTCCAGGGGCCGGAATCCCAGTACTTC | CASSVQGPESQYF